This T cell receptor (beta chain) was identified during a study of T cells after yellow fever vaccination. Study-level findings and limits: Contamination of FACS-sorted repertoires by abundant clonotypes from the bulk population could occur.

This clonotype was recorded many times. Its antigen is still unknown. This CDR3 contains 14 residues. Germline V gene sequence: CDR1 SGHVS, CDR2 FQNEAQ. V shed 11 bases and J shed 1 base, with 17 bases lying between them. Using its own MiXCR run on the 5' RACE reads, TCRdb lists one record per CDR3 protein. The repertoire holds over 150,000 distinct CDR3 sequences, with approximately 6.2% as singletons. Here the sequenced sample was CD4+ T cells sorted from PBMCs, taken on the day of the first yellow fever vaccination. The receptor was isolated from a man younger than 35 who received the YFV17D yellow fever vaccine. The chain joins TRBV7-8 to TRBJ2-5; D may be TRBD1 (7 bases). The CDR3 spells CAGGGPLVQETQYF. The CDR3 DNA reads as TGTGCCGGAGGGGGCCCTTTGGTCCAAGAGACCCAGTACTTC.